This section outlines one T cell receptor beta chain sequence together with its context. What it binds is not known. These data are taken from a study of OX40 agonist ivuxolimab in advanced cancers. Using immunoSEQ multiplex PCR, the repertoire was profiled, and TCRdb retains in-frame clones only, with some absent. This sample carries tens of thousands of clones, roughly 80% of them seen once, and the ten largest clones take about 5%. Enrollment shut out patients with autoimmune disease history or systemic immunosuppression. General study points: The study observed clonal expansion of CD4+ and CD8+ blood T cells by week 6 at 0.1 to 3.0 mg/kg.

There are 17 residues in the CDR3. Between the trimmed V and J ends, which lost 2 bases and 5 bases, there was a span of 18 bases. The germline V gene has CDR1 SGHTA and CDR2 FQGNSA. The TCR originated in an adult with an advanced solid tumor such as melanoma, head and neck, liver or kidney cancer. This specimen was CD4+ or CD8+ T cells sorted from blood, taken in a trial of the OX40 agonist ivuxolimab. This sequence joins TRBV7-2 and TRBJ2-2; D may be TRBD1 or TRBD2 (6 bases each). Here the CDR3 DNA reads TGTGCCAGCAGCTTACTAGGAGGGACAATAGGGACCGGGGAGCTGTTTTTT. The encoded protein is CASSLLGGTIGTGELFF.